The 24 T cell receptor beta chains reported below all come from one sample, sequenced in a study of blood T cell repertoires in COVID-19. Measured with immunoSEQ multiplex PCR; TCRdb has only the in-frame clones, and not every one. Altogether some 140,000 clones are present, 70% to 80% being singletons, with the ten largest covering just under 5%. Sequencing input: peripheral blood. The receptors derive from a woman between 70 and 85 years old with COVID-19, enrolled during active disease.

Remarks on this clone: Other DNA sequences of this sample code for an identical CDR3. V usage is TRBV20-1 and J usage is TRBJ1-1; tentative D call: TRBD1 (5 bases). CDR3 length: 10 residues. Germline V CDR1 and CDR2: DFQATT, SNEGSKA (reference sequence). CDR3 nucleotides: TGCAGGGGGAGGGGCGATGAAGCTTTCTTT. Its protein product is CRGRGDEAFF.

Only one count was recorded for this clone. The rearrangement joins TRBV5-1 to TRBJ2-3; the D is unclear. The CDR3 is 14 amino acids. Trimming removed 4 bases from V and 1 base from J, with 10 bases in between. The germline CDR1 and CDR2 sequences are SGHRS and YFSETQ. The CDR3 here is CASSRTTGTDTQYF. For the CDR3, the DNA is TGCGCCAGCAGCCGCACCACAGGCACAGATACGCAGTATTTT.

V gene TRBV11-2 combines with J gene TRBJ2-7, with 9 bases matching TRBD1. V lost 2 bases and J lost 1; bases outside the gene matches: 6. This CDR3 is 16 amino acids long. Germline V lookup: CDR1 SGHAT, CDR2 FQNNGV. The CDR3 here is CASSLKTGGASYEQYF. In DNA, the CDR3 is TGTGCCAGCAGCTTAAAAACAGGGGGCGCGTCCTACGAGCAGTACTTC.

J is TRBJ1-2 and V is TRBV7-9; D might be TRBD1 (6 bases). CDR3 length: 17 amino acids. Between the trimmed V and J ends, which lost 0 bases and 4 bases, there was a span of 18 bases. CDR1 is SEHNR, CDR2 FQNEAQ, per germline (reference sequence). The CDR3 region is CASSLALTGQGSYGYTF. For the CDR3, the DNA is TGTGCCAGCAGCTTAGCGCTGACAGGCCAGGGTAGCTATGGCTACACCTTC.

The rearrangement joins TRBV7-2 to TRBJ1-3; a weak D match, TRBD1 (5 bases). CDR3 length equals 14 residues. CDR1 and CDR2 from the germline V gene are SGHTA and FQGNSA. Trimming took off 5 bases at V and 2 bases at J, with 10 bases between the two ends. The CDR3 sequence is CASSPGTTGNTIYF. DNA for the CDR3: TGTGCCAGCAGCCCAGGGACTACTGGAAACACCATATATTTT. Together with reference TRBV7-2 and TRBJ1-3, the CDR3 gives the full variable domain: GAGVSQSPSNKVTEKGKDVELRCDPISGHTALYWYRQSLGQGLEFLIYFQGNSAPDKSGLPSDRFSAERTGGSVSTLTIQRTQQEDSAVYLCASSPGTTGNTIYFGEGSWLTVV.

The DNA for the CDR3 is TGTGCCAGCAGCTTGCCGGGACAAGGGCGCACTGAAGCTTTCTTT. It encodes CASSLPGQGRTEAFF. The chain is built from TRBV5-6 and TRBJ1-1; TRBD1 is a possible D gene (6 bases). Germline V lookup: CDR1 SGHDT, CDR2 YYEEEE. This CDR3 region has 15 residues. Trimming cost V 1 base and J 4 bases, with 14 bases left between them.

CDR3 sequence (DNA): TGCAGCGTCACTTACAGCCCCACTGAAGCTTTCTTT. Its protein product is CSVTYSPTEAFF. The V call is TRBV29-1, the J call TRBJ1-1; D is undetermined. The germline V gene has CDR1 SQVTM and CDR2 ANQGSEA. The CDR3 sequence is 12 residues long. Trimming removed 6 bases from V and 4 bases from J, with 12 bases in between.

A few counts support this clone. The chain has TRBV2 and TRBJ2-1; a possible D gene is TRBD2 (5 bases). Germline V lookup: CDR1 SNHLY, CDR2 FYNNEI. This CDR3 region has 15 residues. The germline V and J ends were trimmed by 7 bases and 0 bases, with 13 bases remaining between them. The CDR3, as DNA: TGTGCCAGCAAGCCCCCGGGGAGCTCCTACAATGAGCAGTTCTTC. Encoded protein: CASKPPGSSYNEQFF.

CDR3 DNA sequence: TGTGCCAGCAGCAAAAATTTCGGGGGGGACAGCCTGTCCTACGAGCAGTACTTC. Its translation is CASSKNFGGDSLSYEQYF. V is TRBV21-1 and J is TRBJ2-7; the table's D call of TRBD2 was not tested on the DNA. TRBV21-1 is designated a pseudogene. The CDR3 consists of 18 residues.

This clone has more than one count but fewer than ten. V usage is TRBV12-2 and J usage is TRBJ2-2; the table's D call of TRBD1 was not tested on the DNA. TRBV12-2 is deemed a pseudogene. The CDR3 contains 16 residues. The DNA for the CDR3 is TGTGCAAGTCGCTCCTGGACAGGGGATTTCACCGGGGAGCTGTTTTTT. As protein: CASRSWTGDFTGELFF.

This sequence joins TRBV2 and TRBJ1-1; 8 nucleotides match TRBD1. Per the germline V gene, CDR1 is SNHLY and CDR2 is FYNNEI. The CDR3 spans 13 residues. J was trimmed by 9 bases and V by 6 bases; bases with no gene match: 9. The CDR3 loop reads CASSERGQAKAFF. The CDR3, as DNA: TGTGCCAGCAGCGAGAGGGGACAGGCAAAAGCTTTCTTT.

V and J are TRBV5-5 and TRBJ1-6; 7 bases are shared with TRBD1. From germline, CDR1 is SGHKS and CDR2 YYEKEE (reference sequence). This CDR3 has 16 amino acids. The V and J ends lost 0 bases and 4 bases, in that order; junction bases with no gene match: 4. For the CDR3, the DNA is TGTGCCAGCAGCTTGGTGGGACAGACTTATAATTCACCCCTCCACTTT. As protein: CASSLVGQTYNSPLHF.

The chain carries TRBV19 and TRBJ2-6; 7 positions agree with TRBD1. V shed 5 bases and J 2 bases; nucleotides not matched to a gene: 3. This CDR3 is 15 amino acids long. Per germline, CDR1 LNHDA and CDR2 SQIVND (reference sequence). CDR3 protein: CASSAQGTGANVLTF. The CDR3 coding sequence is TGTGCCAGTAGTGCACAGGGGACTGGGGCCAACGTCCTGACTTTC. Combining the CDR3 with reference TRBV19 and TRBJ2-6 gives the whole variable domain DGGITQSPKYLFRKEGQNVTLSCEQNLNHDAMYWYRQDPGQGLRLIYYSQIVNDFQKGDIAEGYSVSREKKESFPLTVTSAQKNPTAFYLCASSAQGTGANVLTFGAGSRLTVL.

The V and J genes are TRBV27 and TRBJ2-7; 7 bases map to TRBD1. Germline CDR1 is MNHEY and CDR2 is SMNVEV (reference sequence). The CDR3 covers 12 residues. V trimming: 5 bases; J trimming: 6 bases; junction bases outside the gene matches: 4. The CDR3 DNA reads TGTGCCAGCAGTAGACAGGGAACCGAGCAGTACTTC. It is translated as CASSRQGTEQYF.

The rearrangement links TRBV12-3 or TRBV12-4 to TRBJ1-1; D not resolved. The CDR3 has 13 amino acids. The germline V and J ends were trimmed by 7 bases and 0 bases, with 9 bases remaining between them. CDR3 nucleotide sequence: TGTGCCAGCACCCGGGAGCTGAACACTGAAGCTTTCTTT. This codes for CASTRELNTEAFF.

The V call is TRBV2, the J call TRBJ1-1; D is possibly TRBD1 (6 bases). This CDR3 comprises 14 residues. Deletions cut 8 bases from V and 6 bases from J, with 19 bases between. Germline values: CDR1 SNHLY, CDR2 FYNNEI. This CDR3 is CASGPTRGGAEAFF. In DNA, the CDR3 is TGTGCCAGCGGGCCGACTAGGGGGGGAGCTGAAGCTTTCTTT. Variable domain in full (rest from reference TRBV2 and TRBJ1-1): EPEVTQTPSHQVTQMGQEVILRCVPISNHLYFYWYRQILGQKVEFLVSFYNNEISEKSEIFDDQFSVERPDGSNFTLKIRSTKLEDSAMYFCASGPTRGGAEAFFGQGTRLTVV.

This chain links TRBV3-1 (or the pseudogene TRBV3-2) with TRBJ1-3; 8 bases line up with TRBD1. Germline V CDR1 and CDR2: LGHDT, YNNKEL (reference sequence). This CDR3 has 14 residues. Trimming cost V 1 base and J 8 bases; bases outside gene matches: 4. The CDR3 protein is CASSQGTGRDTIYF. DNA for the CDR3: TGTGCCAGCAGCCAAGGGACAGGGCGAGACACCATATATTTT.

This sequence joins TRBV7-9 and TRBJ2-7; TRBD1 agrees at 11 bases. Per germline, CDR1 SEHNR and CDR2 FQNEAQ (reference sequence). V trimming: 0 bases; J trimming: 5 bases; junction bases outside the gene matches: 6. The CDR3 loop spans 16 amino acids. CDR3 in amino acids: CASSLARTGGRNEQYF. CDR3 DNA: TGTGCCAGCAGCTTAGCCCGGACAGGGGGCAGGAACGAGCAGTACTTC. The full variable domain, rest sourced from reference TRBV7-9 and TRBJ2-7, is DTGVSQNPRHKITKRGQNVTFRCDPISEHNRLYWYRQTLGQGPEFLTYFQNEAQLEKSRLLSDRFSAERPKGSFSTLEIQRTEQGDSAMYLCASSLARTGGRNEQYFGPGTRLTVT.

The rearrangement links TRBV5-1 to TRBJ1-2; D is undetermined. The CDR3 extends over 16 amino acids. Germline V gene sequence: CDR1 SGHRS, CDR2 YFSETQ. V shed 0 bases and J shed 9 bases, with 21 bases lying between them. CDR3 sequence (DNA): TGCGCCAGCAGCTTGGCGGGAAGATTTCGGGGATGGAGCTACACCTTC. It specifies CASSLAGRFRGWSYTF.

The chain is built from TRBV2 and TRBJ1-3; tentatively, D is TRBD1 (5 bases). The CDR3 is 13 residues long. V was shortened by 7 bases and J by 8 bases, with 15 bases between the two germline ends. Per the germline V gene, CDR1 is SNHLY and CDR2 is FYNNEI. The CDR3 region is CASNAEGSDTIYF. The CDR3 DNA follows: TGTGCCAGCAACGCGGAGGGGAGCGACACCATATATTTT.

The CDR3 sequence: CASSLRTHNEQFF. In DNA form, the CDR3 reads TGTGCCAGCAGCTTAAGGACACACAATGAGCAGTTCTTC. This chain connects TRBV7-9 to TRBJ2-1, with TRBD1 as a possible D gene (5 bases). Trimming left V 2 bases short and J 5 bases short, with 7 bases between. CDR3 length: 13 residues. The V gene's germline CDR1 is SEHNR and CDR2 FQNEAQ (reference sequence). Combining the CDR3 with reference TRBV7-9 and TRBJ2-1 gives the whole variable domain DTGVSQNPRHKITKRGQNVTFRCDPISEHNRLYWYRQTLGQGPEFLTYFQNEAQLEKSRLLSDRFSAERPKGSFSTLEIQRTEQGDSAMYLCASSLRTHNEQFFGPGTRLTVL.

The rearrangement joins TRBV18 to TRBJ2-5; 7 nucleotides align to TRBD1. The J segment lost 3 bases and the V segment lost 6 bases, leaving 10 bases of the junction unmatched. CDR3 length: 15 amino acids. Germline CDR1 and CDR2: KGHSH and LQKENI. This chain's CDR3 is CASSAGGTEKETQYF. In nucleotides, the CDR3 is TGTGCCAGCTCCGCCGGTGGGACAGAAAAAGAGACCCAGTACTTC.

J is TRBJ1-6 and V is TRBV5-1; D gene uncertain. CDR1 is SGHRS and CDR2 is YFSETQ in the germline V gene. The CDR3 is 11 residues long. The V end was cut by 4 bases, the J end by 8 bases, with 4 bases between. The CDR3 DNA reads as TGCGCCAGCAGCGCGGATTCACCCCTCCACTTT. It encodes CASSADSPLHF.

CDR3 coding DNA: TGTGCCAGCAGCCTTTACCGAGGGGGCTCCACTGAAGCTTTCTTT. It codes for CASSLYRGGSTEAFF. V is TRBV2 and J is TRBJ1-1, with 7 bases matching TRBD1. CDR3 length: 15 residues. V gave up 6 bases and J gave up 4 bases; unmatched junction bases: 11. CDR1 SNHLY and CDR2 FYNNEI come from the germline V gene.